The clone carrying this T cell receptor (beta chain) was recorded many times. Its antigen is undetermined. This sample was taken from a study of regulatory T cells in long-lasting Graves disease. About the study: The term persistent Graves' disease signified upward of 5 years on antithyroid drugs with positive TSH receptor antibodies. Overall study results and limits: New patients shared 800 to 1,000 public clonotypes, and persistent patients shared more, with about 2,500. Persistent disease was characterized by preferential usage of TRBV28, TRBJ1-2 and TRBJ2-5. Compared with new cases, persistent Graves' patients showed reduced TCR diversity.

Construction of TCR beta libraries relied on iRepertoire HTBI primers and on Arm-PCR targeting CDR3 regions. One entry per CDR3 protein results from TCRdb running MiXCR on the multiplex PCR reads. This repertoire shows about 470,000 distinct CDR3 sequences, roughly 21% found once; its top ten account for more than 6%. The CDR3 has 15 amino acids. Trimming removed 6 bases from V and 5 bases from J; junction bases left unmatched: 9. Per germline, CDR1 MNHNS and CDR2 SASEGT. Noted time point: persistent/refractory GD, antithyroid drugs over 5 years with positive TRAb. Extracted PBMC RNA gave rise to the TCR library.

This TCR was sampled from a female donor with Graves disease. The specimen comprised peripheral blood mononuclear cells (PBMCs), sampled when the disease was refractory, from a patient treated with antithyroid drugs. The chain links TRBV6-1 to TRBJ2-4; 8 nucleotides match TRBD2. The CDR3 reads CASSLGGAGENIQYF. The CDR3, as DNA: TGTGCCAGCAGCCTCGGGGGGGCTGGGGAAAACATTCAGTACTTC.